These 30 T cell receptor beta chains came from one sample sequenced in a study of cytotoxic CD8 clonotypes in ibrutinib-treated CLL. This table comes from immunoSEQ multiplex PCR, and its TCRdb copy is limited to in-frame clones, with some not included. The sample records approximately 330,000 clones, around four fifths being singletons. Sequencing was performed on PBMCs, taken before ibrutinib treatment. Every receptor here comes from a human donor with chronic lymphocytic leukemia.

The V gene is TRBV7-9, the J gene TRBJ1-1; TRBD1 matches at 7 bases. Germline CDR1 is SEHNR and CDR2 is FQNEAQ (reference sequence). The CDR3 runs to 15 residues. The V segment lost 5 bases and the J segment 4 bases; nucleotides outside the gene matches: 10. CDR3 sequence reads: CASSPRRQGGTEAFF. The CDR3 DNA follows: TGTGCCAGCAGCCCTAGGAGACAGGGAGGCACTGAAGCTTTCTTT.

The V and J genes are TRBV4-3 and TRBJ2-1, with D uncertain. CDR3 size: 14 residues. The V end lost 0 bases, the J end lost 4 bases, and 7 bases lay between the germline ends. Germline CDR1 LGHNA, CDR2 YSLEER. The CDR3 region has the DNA TGCGCCAGCAGCCAAGAATCACGATACAATGAGCAGTTCTTC. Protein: CASSQESRYNEQFF.

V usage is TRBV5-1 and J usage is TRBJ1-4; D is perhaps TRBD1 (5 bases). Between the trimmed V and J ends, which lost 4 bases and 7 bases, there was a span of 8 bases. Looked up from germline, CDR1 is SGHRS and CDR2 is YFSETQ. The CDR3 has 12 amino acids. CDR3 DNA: TGCGCCAGCAGCAACCAGGGTGAAAAACTGTTTTTT. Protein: CASSNQGEKLFF.

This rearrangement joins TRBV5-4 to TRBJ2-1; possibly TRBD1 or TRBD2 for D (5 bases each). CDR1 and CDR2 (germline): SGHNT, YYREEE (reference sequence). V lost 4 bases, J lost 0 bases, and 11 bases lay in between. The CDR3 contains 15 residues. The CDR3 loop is CASSRDPSSYNEQFF. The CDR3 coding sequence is TGTGCCAGCAGCCGGGACCCGAGCTCCTACAATGAGCAGTTCTTC.

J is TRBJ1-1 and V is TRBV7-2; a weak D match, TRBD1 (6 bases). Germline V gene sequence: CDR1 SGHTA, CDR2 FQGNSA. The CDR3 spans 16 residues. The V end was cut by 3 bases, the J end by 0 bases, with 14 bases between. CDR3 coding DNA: TGTGCCAGCAGCTTGCCACAGGGACTGGTGAACACTGAAGCTTTCTTT. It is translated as CASSLPQGLVNTEAFF.

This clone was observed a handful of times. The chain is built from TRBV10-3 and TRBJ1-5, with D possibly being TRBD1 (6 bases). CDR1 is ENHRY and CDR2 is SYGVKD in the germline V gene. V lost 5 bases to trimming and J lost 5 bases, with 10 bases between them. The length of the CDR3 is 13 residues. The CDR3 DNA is TGTGCCATCAGTTCGGACAGCTATCAGCCCCAGCATTTT. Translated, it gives CAISSDSYQPQHF.

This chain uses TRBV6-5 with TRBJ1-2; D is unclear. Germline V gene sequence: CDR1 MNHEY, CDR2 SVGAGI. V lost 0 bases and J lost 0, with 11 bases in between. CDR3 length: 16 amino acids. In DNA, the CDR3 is TGTGCCAGCAGTTACTCGGGGAGGCTACCTAACTATGGCTACACCTTC. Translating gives CASSYSGRLPNYGYTF.

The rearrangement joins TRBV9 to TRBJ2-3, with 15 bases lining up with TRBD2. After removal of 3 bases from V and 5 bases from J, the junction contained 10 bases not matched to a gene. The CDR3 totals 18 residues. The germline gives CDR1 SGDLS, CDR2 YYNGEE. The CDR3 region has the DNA TGTGCCAGCAGCGCGACCCGGACTAGCGGGAGGGCCGTAGATACGCAGTATTTT. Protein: CASSATRTSGRAVDTQYF.

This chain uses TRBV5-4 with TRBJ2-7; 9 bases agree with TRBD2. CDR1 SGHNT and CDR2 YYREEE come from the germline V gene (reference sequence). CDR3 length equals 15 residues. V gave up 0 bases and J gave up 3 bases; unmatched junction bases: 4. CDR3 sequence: CASSLEIAGDYEQYF. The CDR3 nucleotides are TGTGCCAGCAGCTTGGAAATAGCGGGAGACTACGAGCAGTACTTC.

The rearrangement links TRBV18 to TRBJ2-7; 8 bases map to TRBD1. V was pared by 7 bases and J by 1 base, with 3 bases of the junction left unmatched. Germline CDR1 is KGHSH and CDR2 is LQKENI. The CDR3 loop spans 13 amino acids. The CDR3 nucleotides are TGTGCCAGCTTTAGACAGGGGTCCTACGAGCAGTACTTC. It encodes CASFRQGSYEQYF.

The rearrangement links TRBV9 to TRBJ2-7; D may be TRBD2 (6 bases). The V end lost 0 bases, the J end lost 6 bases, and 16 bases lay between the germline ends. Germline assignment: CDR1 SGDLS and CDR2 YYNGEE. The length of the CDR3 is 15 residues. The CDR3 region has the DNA TGTGCCAGCAGCGTAGCCCAGACGATGCGGGGCGAGCAGTACTTC. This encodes CASSVAQTMRGEQYF.

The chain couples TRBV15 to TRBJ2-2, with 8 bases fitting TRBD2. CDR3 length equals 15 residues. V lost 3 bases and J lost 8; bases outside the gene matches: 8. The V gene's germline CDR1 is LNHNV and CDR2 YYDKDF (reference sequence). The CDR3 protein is CATSRIAGMLGELFF. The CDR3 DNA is TGTGCCACCAGCAGGATAGCGGGAATGTTAGGGGAGCTGTTTTTT.

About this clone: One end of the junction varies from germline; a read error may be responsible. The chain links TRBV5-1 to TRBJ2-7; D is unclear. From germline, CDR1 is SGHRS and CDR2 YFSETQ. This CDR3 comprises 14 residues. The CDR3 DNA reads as TGTGCCAGCAGTTCCACTGGCGTTACCTACGAGCAGTACTTC. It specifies CASSSTGVTYEQYF.

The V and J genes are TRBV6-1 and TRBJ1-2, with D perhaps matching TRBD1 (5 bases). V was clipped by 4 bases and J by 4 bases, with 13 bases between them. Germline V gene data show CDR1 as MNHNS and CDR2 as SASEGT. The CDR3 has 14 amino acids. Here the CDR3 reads CASSVDKEGYGYTF. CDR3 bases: TGTGCCAGCAGTGTGGACAAGGAGGGCTATGGCTACACCTTC.

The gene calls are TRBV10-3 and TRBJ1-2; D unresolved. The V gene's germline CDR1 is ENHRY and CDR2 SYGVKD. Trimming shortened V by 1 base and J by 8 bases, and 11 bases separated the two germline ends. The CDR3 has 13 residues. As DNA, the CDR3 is TGTGCCATCAGTGAGTTAAGGGTAGGCGGCTACACCTTC. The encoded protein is CAISELRVGGYTF.

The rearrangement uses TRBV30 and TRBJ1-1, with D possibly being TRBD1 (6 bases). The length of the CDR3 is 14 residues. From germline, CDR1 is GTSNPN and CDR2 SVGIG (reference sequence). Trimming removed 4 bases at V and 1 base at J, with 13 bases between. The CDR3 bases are TGTGCCTGGACCCCGACGGGGGCGAACACTGAAGCTTTCTTT. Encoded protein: CAWTPTGANTEAFF.

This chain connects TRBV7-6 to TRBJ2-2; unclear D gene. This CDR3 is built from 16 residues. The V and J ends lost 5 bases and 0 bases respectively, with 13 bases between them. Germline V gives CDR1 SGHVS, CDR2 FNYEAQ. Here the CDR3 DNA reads TGTGCCAGCAGCCCCCGTAGAGAGACGAACACCGGGGAGCTGTTTTTT. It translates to CASSPRRETNTGELFF. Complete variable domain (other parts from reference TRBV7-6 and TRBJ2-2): GAGVSQSPRYKVTKRGQDVALRCDPISGHVSLYWYRQALGQGPEFLTYFNYEAQQDKSGLPNDRFSAERPEGSISTLTIQRTEQRDSAMYRCASSPRRETNTGELFFGEGSRLTVL.

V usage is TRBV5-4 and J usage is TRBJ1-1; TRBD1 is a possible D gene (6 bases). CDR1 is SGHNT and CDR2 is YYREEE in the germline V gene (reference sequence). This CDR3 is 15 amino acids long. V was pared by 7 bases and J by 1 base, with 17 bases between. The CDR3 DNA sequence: TGTGCCAGCGCCGGTGGGGGGCCGGGGAACACTGAAGCTTTCTTT. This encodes CASAGGGPGNTEAFF.

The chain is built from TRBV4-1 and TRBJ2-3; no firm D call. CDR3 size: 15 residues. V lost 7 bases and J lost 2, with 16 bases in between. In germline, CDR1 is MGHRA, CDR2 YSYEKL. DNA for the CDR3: TGCGCCAGCAAAGCACGGTTGCCGGCCACAGATACGCAGTATTTT. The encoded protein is CASKARLPATDTQYF.

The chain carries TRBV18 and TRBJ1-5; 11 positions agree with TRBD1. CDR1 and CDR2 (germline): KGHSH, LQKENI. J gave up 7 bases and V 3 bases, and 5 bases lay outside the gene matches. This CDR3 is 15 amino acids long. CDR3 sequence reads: CASSPDRGRMQPQHF. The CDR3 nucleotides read TGTGCCAGCTCACCGGACAGGGGGCGGATGCAGCCCCAGCATTTT.

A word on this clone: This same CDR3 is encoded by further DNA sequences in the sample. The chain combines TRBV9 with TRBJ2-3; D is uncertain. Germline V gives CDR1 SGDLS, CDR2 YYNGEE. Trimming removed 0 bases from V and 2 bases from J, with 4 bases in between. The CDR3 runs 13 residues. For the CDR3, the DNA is TGTGCCAGCAGCGTAGCATCCACAGATACGCAGTATTTT. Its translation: CASSVASTDTQYF.

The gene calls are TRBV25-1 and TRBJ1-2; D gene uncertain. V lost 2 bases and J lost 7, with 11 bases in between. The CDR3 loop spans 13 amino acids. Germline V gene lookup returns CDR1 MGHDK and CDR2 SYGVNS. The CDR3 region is CASSEAHRAGYTF. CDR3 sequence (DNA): TGTGCCAGCAGTGAAGCGCACCGGGCTGGCTACACCTTC.

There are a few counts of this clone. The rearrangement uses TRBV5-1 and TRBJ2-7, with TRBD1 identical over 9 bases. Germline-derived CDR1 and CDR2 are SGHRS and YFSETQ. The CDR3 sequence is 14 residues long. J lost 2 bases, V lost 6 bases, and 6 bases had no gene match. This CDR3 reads CASTPGQGTYEQYF. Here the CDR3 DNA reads TGCGCCAGCACCCCGGGACAGGGCACCTACGAGCAGTACTTC.

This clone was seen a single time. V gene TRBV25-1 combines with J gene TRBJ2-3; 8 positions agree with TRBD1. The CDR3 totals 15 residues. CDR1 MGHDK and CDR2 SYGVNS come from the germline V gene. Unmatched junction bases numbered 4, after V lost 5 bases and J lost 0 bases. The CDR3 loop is CASSLTGVSTDTQYF. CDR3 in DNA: TGTGCCAGCAGTCTGACAGGGGTGAGCACAGATACGCAGTATTTT.

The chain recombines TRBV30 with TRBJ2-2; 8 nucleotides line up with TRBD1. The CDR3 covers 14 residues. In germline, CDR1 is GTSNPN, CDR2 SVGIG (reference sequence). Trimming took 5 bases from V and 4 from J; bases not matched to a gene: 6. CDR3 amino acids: CAWFHRGSTGELFF. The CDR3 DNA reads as TGTGCCTGGTTTCACAGGGGGTCCACCGGGGAGCTGTTTTTT.

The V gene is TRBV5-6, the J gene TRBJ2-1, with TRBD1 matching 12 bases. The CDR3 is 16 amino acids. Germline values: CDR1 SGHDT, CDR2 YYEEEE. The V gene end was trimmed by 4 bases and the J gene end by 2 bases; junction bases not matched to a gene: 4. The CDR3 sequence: CASSSGTGGAYNEQFF. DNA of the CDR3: TGTGCCAGCAGCAGCGGGACAGGGGGCGCCTACAATGAGCAGTTCTTC.

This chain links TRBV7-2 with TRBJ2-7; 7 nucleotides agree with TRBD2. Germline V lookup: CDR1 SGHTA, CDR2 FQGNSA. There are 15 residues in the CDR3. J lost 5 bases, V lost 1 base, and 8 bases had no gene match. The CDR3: CASSLVAGEVDEQYF. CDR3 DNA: TGTGCCAGCAGCTTAGTGGCGGGAGAAGTAGACGAGCAGTACTTC. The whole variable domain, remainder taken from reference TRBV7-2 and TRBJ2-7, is GAGVSQSPSNKVTEKGKDVELRCDPISGHTALYWYRQSLGQGLEFLIYFQGNSAPDKSGLPSDRFSAERTGGSVSTLTIQRTQQEDSAVYLCASSLVAGEVDEQYFGPGTRLTVT.

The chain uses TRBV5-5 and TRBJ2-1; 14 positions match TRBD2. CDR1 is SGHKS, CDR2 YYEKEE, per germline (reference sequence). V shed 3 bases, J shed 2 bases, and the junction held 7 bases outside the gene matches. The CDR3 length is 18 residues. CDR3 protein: CASSSGTSGRSTYNEQFF. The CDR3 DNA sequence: TGTGCCAGCAGCTCCGGGACTAGCGGGAGAAGCACCTACAATGAGCAGTTCTTC. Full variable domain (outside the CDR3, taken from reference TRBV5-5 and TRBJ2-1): DAGVTQSPTHLIKTRGQQVTLRCSPISGHKSVSWYQQVLGQGPQFIFQYYEKEERGRGNFPDRFSARQFPNYSSELNVNALLLGDSALYLCASSSGTSGRSTYNEQFFGPGTRLTVL.

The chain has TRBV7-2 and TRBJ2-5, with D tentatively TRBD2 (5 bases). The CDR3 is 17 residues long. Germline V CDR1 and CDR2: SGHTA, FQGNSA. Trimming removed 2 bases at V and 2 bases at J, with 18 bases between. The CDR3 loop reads CASSLIPPPRGQETQYF. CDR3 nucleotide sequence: TGTGCCAGCAGCTTAATCCCCCCCCCACGCGGGCAAGAGACCCAGTACTTC.

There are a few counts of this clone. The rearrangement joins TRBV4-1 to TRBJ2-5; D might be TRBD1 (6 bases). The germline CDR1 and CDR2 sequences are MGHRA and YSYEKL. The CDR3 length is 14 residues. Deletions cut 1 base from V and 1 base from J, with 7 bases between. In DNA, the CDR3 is TGCGCCAGCAGCCAAGGGACAGCCCAAGAGACCCAGTACTTC. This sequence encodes CASSQGTAQETQYF.